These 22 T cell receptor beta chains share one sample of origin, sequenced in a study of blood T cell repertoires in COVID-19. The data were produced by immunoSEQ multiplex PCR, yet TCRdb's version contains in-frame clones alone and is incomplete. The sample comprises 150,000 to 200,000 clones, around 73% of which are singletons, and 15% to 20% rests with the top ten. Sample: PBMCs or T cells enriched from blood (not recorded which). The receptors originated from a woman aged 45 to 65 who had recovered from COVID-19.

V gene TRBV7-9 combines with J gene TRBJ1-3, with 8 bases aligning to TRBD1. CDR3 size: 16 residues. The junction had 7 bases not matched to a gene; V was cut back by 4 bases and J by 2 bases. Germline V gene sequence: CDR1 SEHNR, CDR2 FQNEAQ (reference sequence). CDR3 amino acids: CASSSVLTGAGNTIYF. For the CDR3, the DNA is TGTGCCAGCAGCTCGGTTCTGACAGGGGCTGGAAACACCATATATTTT. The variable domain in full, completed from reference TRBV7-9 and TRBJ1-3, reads DTGVSQNPRHKITKRGQNVTFRCDPISEHNRLYWYRQTLGQGPEFLTYFQNEAQLEKSRLLSDRFSAERPKGSFSTLEIQRTEQGDSAMYLCASSSVLTGAGNTIYFGEGSWLTVV.

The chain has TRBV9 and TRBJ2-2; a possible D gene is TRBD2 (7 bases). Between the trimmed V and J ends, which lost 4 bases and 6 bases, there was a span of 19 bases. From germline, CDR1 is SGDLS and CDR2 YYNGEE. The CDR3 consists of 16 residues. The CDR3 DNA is TGTGCCAGCAGCCCCGGGGCGGGGGCAGAGGCCGGGGAGCTGTTTTTT. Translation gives CASSPGAGAEAGELFF.

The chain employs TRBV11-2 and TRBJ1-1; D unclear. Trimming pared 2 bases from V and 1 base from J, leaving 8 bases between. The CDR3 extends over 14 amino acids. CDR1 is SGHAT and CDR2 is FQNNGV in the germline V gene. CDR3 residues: CASSLSLGNTEAFF. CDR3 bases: TGTGCCAGCAGCTTAAGCCTAGGGAACACTGAAGCTTTCTTT.

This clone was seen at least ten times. The CDR3 DNA reads TGTGCCGCCAGGGGGACGGACGGTGAGCAGTACTTC. Encoded protein: CAARGTDGEQYF. The gene calls are TRBV3-1 (or the pseudogene TRBV3-2) and TRBJ2-7; 7 positions match TRBD1. Germline values: CDR1 LGHDT, CDR2 YNNKEL (reference sequence). Germline trimming cut 11 bases from V and 7 bases from J; bases unmatched to any gene: 11. The CDR3 consists of 12 residues.

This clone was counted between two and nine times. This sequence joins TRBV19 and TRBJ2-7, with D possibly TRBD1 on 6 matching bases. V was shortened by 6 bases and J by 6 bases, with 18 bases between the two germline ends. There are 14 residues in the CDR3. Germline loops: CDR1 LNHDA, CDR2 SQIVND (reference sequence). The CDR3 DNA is TGTGCCAGTAGCCTGCGATCACAGGGTAGCGAGCAGTACTTC. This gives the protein CASSLRSQGSEQYF.

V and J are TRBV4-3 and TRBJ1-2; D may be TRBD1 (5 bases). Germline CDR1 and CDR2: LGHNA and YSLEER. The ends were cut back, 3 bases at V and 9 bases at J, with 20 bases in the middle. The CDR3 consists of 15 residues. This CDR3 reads CASSHSSGGTFSYTF. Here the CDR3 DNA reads TGCGCCAGCAGCCACTCCTCGGGGGGGACGTTTAGCTACACCTTC.

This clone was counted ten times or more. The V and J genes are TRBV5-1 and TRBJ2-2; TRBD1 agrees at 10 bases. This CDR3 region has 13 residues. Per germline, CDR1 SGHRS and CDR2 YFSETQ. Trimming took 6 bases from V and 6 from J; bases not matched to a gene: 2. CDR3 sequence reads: CASTGTGAGELFF. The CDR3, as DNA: TGCGCCAGCACCGGGACAGGGGCCGGGGAGCTGTTTTTT.

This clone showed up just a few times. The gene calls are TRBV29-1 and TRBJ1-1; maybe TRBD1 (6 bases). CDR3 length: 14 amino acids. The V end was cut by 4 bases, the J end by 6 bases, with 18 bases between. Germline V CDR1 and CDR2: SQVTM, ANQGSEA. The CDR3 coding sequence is TGCAGCGTTGGGGCCCCAGGGGCGCCTGCTGAAGCTTTCTTT. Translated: CSVGAPGAPAEAFF.

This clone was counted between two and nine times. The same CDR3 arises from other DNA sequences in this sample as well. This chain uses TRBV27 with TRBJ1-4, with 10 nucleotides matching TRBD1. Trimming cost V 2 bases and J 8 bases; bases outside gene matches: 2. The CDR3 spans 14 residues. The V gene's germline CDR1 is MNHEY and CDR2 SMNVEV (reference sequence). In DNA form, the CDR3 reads TGTGCCAGCAGTTTAACGGACAGGGGGGAAAAACTGTTTTTT. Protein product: CASSLTDRGEKLFF.

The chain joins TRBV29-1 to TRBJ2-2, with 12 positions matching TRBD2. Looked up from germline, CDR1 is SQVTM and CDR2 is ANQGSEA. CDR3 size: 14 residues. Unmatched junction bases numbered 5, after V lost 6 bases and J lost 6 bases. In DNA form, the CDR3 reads TGCAGCGTCTTGACTAGCGGGAGACCCGGGGAGCTGTTTTTT. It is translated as CSVLTSGRPGELFF.

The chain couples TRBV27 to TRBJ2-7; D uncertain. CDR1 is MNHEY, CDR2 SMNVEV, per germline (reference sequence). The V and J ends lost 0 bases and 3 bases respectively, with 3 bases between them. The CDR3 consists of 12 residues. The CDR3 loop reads CASSLSSYEQYF. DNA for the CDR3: TGTGCCAGCAGTTTATCTAGCTACGAGCAGTACTTC.

DNA of the CDR3: TGCGCCAGCAGAGAAACCACTAGCGGGAGAGATACGCAGTATTTT. Its protein product is CASRETTSGRDTQYF. The chain employs TRBV5-1 and TRBJ2-3, with TRBD2 identical over 11 bases. This CDR3 region has 15 residues. Germline trimming cut 5 bases from V and 5 bases from J; bases unmatched to any gene: 7. Germline-derived CDR1 and CDR2 are SGHRS and YFSETQ.

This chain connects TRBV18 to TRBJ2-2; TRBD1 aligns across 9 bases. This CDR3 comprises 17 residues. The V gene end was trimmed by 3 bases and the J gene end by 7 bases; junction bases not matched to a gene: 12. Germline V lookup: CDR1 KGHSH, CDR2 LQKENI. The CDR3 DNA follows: TGTGCCAGCTCACCGACCGGGACAGGGTTAGTCGGCGGGGAGCTGTTTTTT. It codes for CASSPTGTGLVGGELFF.

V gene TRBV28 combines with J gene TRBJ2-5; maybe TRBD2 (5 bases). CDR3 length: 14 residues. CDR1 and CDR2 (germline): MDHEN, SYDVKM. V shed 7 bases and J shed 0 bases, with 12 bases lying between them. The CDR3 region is CASTRGSDQETQYF. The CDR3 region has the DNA TGTGCCAGCACCCGGGGTAGCGACCAAGAGACCCAGTACTTC.

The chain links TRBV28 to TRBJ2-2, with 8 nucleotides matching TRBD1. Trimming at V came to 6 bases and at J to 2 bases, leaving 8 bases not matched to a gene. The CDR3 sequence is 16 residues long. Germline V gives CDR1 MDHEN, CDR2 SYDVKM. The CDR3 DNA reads TGTGCCAGCAGCCGGGCCGGGACAGGCAACACCGGGGAGCTGTTTTTT. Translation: CASSRAGTGNTGELFF.

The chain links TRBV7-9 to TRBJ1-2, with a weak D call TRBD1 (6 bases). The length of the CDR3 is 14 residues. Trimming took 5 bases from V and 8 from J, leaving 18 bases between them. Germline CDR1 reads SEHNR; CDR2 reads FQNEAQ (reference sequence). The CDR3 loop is CASSPQGQTGGYTF. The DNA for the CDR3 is TGTGCCAGCAGCCCCCAGGGACAAACGGGAGGCTACACCTTC.

The CDR3 DNA reads as TGTGCCAGCAGCTCACAGGATAAAGAGACCCAGTACTTC. Amino acid sequence: CASSSQDKETQYF. V gene TRBV5-6 combines with J gene TRBJ2-5; TRBD1 is a possible D gene (5 bases). The germline CDR1 and CDR2 sequences are SGHDT and YYEEEE. Trimming removed 3 bases from V and 3 bases from J, with 9 bases in between. There are 13 residues in the CDR3.

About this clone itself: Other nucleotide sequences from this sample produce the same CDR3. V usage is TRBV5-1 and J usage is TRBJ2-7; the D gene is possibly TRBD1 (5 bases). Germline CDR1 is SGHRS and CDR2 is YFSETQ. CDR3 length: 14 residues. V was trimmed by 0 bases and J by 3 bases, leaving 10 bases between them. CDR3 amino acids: CASSLEGRYYEQYF. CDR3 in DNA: TGCGCCAGCAGCTTGGAGGGGCGGTACTACGAGCAGTACTTC.

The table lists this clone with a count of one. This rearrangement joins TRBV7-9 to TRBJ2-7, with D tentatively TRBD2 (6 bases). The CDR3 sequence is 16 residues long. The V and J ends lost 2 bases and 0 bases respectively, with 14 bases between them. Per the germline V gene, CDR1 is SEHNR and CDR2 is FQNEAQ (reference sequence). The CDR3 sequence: CASSLSPLADSYEQYF. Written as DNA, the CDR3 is TGTGCCAGCAGCTTATCCCCACTAGCTGACTCCTACGAGCAGTACTTC.

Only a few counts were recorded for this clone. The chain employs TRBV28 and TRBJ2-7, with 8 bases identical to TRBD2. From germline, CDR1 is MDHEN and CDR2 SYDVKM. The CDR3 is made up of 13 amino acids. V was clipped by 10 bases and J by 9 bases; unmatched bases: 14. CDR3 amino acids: CATGGTGGFRQYF. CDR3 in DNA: TGTGCCACGGGAGGGACGGGCGGATTCCGGCAGTACTTC.

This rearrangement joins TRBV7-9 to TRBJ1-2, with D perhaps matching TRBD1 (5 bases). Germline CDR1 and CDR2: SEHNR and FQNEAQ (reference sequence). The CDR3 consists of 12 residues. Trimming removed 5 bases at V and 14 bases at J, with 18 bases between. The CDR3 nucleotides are TGTGCCAGCAGCCTAGAGTCCCGGGGGTGGACCTTC. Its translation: CASSLESRGWTF.

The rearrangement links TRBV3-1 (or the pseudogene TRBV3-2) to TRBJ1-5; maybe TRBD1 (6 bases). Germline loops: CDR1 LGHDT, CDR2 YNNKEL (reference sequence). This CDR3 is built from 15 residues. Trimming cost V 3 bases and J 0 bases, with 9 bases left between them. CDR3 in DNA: TGTGCCAGCAGCCAGGGACACAATAGCAATCAGCCCCAGCATTTT. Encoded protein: CASSQGHNSNQPQHF.